The T cell receptor beta chain under discussion was sequenced for a study of CD8+CD57+ T cells in acquired aplastic anemia. Notes on the study in general: No significant difference in CD8+ Simpson's diversity was found between patients and controls. Patients and controls shared over 25 CD8+ CDR3 sequences.

Genomic DNA templated the TCR beta VDJ and CDR3 profiling. TCRdb fed the reads into MiXCR, producing one record per CDR3 protein. The sample lists about 420,000 distinct CDR3 sequences, approximately 70% occurring once. Concerning this clonotype itself: Its target is unknown.

Germline lookup yields CDR1 LNHNV and CDR2 YYDKDF (reference sequence). The CDR3 covers 13 residues. V was pared by 11 bases and J by 12 bases, with 23 bases between. This receptor was obtained from a human donor in good health, serving as a control. The chain combines TRBV15 with TRBJ2-1; D gene uncertain. The sample consisted of sorted CD4+, CD8+, or CD8+CD57+ T cells (not recorded which) from PBMCs. CDR3 sequence: CAPRHPEAASQFF. CDR3 coding DNA: TGTGCCCCGAGGCACCCCGAAGCCGCTTCGCAGTTCTTC.